This is a list of T cell receptor beta chains from one sample in a study of control samples from healthy donors and cancer patients. The assay was immunoSEQ multiplex PCR, and TCRdb's table has in-frame clones only and misses some. The table lists over 100,000 clones, around 89% of them singletons. Source material: blood. These receptors came from a man between 40 and 49 years old in good health. The CDR3 runs from the conserved cysteine through the conserved F or W. Fields, in order: V gene, J gene, clone size, D gene, CDR3 DNA, CDR3 protein. A D gene is named only where the DNA matches it firmly. Clone size is given for some rows only: seen once, a few or many times, or a class if the clone is expanded.

>TRBV4-3|TRBJ1-1|NA|NA
TGCGCCAGCAGCCAAGAGGGTGGAGGATATGAAGCTTTCTTT
CASSQEGGGYEAFF
>TRBV6-2/TRBV6-3|TRBJ1-5|NA|NA
TGTGCCAGCAGTTACACGGGAGGCAATCAGCCCCAGCATTTT
CASSYTGGNQPQHF
>TRBV5-1|TRBJ1-2|NA|TRBD1
TGCGCCAGCAGGCCGAGCGGGACAGGGGACTTTGGCTACACCTTC
CASRPSGTGDFGYTF
>TRBV27|TRBJ1-5|once|NA
TGTGCCAGCGGTTGGGGCTCTCAGCCCCAGCATTTT
CASGWGSQPQHF
>TRBV10-2|TRBJ1-1|NA|NA
TGCGCCAGCAGGAGGGAGGCTAATCAGGGGAACACTGAAGCTTTCTTT
CASRREANQGNTEAFF
>TRBV15|TRBJ1-2|few|TRBD1
TGTGCCACCAGCAGAGAGACAGGGACTTACTATGGCTACACCTTC
CATSRETGTYYGYTF
>TRBV19|TRBJ1-2|NA|TRBD1
TGTGCCAGTAGTTACTTCTCCGGGACAGGGCTTGGCTACACCTTC
CASSYFSGTGLGYTF
>TRBV9|TRBJ2-2|NA|NA
TGTGCCAGCAGCGCTGGGACTGCGAACACCGGGGAGCTGTTTTTT
CASSAGTANTGELFF
>TRBV5-1|TRBJ1-2|NA|TRBD1
TGCGCCAGCAGCTTAGGACAGGGGTGGGACTATGGCTACACCTTC
CASSLGQGWDYGYTF
>TRBV29-1|TRBJ1-2|NA|TRBD1
TGCAGCGTTGAACCAGGGACAGGGGGCAGGGGCTACACCTTC
CSVEPGTGGRGYTF
>TRBV3-1/TRBV3-2|TRBJ1-6|few|NA
TGTGCCAGCAGCCAAGTCGATTCACCCCTCCACTTT
CASSQVDSPLHF
>TRBV6-6|TRBJ2-5|NA|NA
TGTGCCAGCAGTTACTCGGGAGCGAGGGAGACCCAGTACTTC
CASSYSGARETQYF
>TRBV7-3|TRBJ2-7|NA|NA
TGTGCCAGCAGCTTAAACGGGGCTTCCTCCTACGAGCAGTACTTC
CASSLNGASSYEQYF
>TRBV2|TRBJ1-3|few|NA
TGTGCCAGCAGACCTGGAGCGGGCTCACGAAACACCATATATTTT
CASRPGAGSRNTIYF
>TRBV5-5|TRBJ2-7|once|TRBD1
TGTGCCAGCAGCCGGTTGACAGGGGGCAGGTTGTACGAGCAGTACTTC
CASSRLTGGRLYEQYF
>TRBV19|TRBJ1-1|NA|NA
TGTGCCAGTAGTATAGTTAGGGCAGTTAACACTGAAGCTTTCTTT
CASSIVRAVNTEAFF
>TRBV5-1|TRBJ2-7|NA|NA
TGCGCCAGCAGTCCTCCGGGTCGTAATAACGAGCAGTACTTC
CASSPPGRNNEQYF
>TRBV24-1|TRBJ1-5|NA|NA
TGTGCCACCTCTGGAACGGGAGATCAGCCCCAGCATTTT
CATSGTGDQPQHF
>TRBV2|TRBJ2-1|once|TRBD2
TGTGCCAGCAGTGAAGCGGTAGCGGGGTATGAGCAGTTCTTC
CASSEAVAGYEQFF
>TRBV2|TRBJ2-4|few|NA
TGTGCCAGCAGTGAATCCTCAAGCTCAGTTGGGAACATTCAGTACTTC
CASSESSSSVGNIQYF
>TRBV5-6|TRBJ1-1|medium-sized|NA
TGTGCCAGCAGCCTTGGGGAGTGGAGGACTGAAGCTTTCTTT
CASSLGEWRTEAFF
>TRBV4-2|TRBJ2-7|NA|TRBD1
TGTGCCAGCAGCCAAGTCCGGGACAGGGGCCACGAGCAGTACTTC
CASSQVRDRGHEQYF
>TRBV12-3/TRBV12-4|TRBJ2-3|NA|NA
TGTGCCAGCAGTTTCAACACAGATACGCAGTATTTT
CASSFNTDTQYF
>TRBV5-1|TRBJ2-7|once|TRBD1
TGCGCCAGCAACCCGGGACAGCGCTACGAGCAGTACTTC
CASNPGQRYEQYF
>TRBV15|TRBJ2-4|few|NA
TGTGCCACCAGCAGAGTAGCGTTAGGGGCGGGAAACATTCAGTACTTC
CATSRVALGAGNIQYF
>TRBV24-1|TRBJ1-1|NA|NA
TGTGCCACCAGTGATTTGAAGACAGGAGTCGGAGCTTTCTTT
CATSDLKTGVGAFF
>TRBV2|TRBJ1-4|NA|NA
TGTGCCAGCAGGATAGATGAAAAACTGTTTTTT
CASRIDEKLFF
>TRBV6-5|TRBJ1-5|once|NA
TGTGCCAGCACCAGGGCTAGTCAGCCCCAGCATTTT
CASTRASQPQHF
>TRBV12-3/TRBV12-4|TRBJ1-3|NA|NA
TGTGCCAGCAGTTGGGGGGGAACCATATATTTT
CASSWGGTIYF
>TRBV7-8|TRBJ2-1|NA|NA
TGTGCCAGCAGCTTAGGGAATGAGCAGTTCTTC
CASSLGNEQFF
>TRBV6-6|TRBJ2-1|NA|TRBD2
TGTGCCAGCAGAGATAGCGGGGGGGCAGGTGAGCAGTTCTTC
CASRDSGGAGEQFF
>TRBV28|TRBJ2-1|NA|TRBD2
TGTGCCAGCAGCCTTACTAGCGGGGGGGCTCGCGAGCAGTTCTTC
CASSLTSGGAREQFF
>TRBV4-3|TRBJ2-7|NA|NA
TGCGCCAGCAGCCCGGCTAGAGGATCCTACGAGCAGTACTTC
CASSPARGSYEQYF
>TRBV7-9|TRBJ1-6|NA|NA
TGTGCCAGCAGCTCCTCAGGTACCGGGATATATAATTCACCCCTCCACTTT
CASSSSGTGIYNSPLHF
>TRBV15|TRBJ2-2|NA|NA
TGTGCCACCAGCAGAGTGCAAGGGGAGCTGTTTTTT
CATSRVQGELFF
>TRBV18|TRBJ2-7|NA|TRBD1
TGTGCCAGCTCACCAGGGACAGGGTCCTACGAGCAGTACTTC
CASSPGTGSYEQYF
>TRBV28|TRBJ1-1|medium-sized|NA
TGTGCCAGCAGTTTAAGTGAGGTCATGAACACTGAAGCTTTCTTT
CASSLSEVMNTEAFF
>TRBV30|TRBJ2-3|NA|TRBD2
TGTGCCTGGAGTGTAGGTTTGGGACTAGCGGGGGGCAGAGATACGCAGTATTTT
CAWSVGLGLAGGRDTQYF
>TRBV29-1|TRBJ1-2|few|NA
TGCAGCGTCCATGACAGTTTTTATGGCTACACCTTC
CSVHDSFYGYTF
>TRBV27|TRBJ2-3|NA|TRBD2
TGTGCCAGCAGTCTCCCGACTAGCGGGGCTAGCACAGATACGCAGTATTTT
CASSLPTSGASTDTQYF
>TRBV19|TRBJ1-2|NA|NA
TGTGCCAGTAGTATAGAGCCAGGAAAGAGCTATGGCTACACCTTC
CASSIEPGKSYGYTF
>TRBV25-1|TRBJ2-5|NA|NA
TGTGCCACTAGCGGAGGGGGATTGGAGACCCAGTACTTC
CATSGGGLETQYF
>TRBV18|TRBJ1-2|NA|TRBD1
TGTGCCAGCTCACCCAGGACAGGGCTTAACTATGGCTACACCTTC
CASSPRTGLNYGYTF
>TRBV7-2|TRBJ1-2|NA|NA
TGTGCCAGCAGCCCGCGTAGCCAGGGGCAGGGCTACACCTTC
CASSPRSQGQGYTF
>TRBV6-6|TRBJ2-1|NA|TRBD2
TGTGCCAGCAGTCCCCCTAGCGGGGGGTCTGGTGAGCAGTTCTTC
CASSPPSGGSGEQFF
>TRBV11-2|TRBJ1-4|NA|NA
TGTGCCAGCAGCCAAGGGTCTCGGCAGTATAATGAAAAACTGTTTTTT
CASSQGSRQYNEKLFF
>TRBV7-2|TRBJ2-1|NA|NA
TGTGCCAGCAGCCCCCGACAGAGCTCCTACAATGAGCAGTTCTTC
CASSPRQSSYNEQFF
>TRBV6-5|TRBJ1-3|NA|NA
TGTGCCAGCATGAGCGGGAACACCATATATTTT
CASMSGNTIYF
>TRBV4-1|TRBJ1-5|once|NA
TGCGCCAGCAGCCAAGGAATAGGGGACATGAGTCAGCCCCAGCATTTT
CASSQGIGDMSQPQHF
>TRBV18|TRBJ2-7|NA|NA
TGTGCCAGCTCACCACCCTCAGGGTCCACCTACGAGCAGTACTTC
CASSPPSGSTYEQYF
>TRBV18|TRBJ2-7|NA|NA
TGTGCCAGCTCACCGAATAGGAGGAACTACGAGCAGTACTTC
CASSPNRRNYEQYF
>TRBV5-1|TRBJ1-2|NA|NA
TGCGCCAGCAGCTTGAGGGCGGGGGGCTATGGCTACACCTTC
CASSLRAGGYGYTF
>TRBV5-4|TRBJ1-2|NA|TRBD1
TGTGCCAGCAGCTTCGGACAGGGGAACTATGGCTACACCTTC
CASSFGQGNYGYTF